A single sample is the source of the 18 T cell receptor beta chains below, sequenced in a study of shared clonotypes between healthy human individuals. Profiling relied on immunoSEQ multiplex PCR, and the TCRdb table lists in-frame clones only, not all of them. The repertoire holds more than 2 million clones, with roughly 95% as singletons. As defined, naive CD8 cells were CD45RO-negative and positively selected for CCR7, with terminally differentiated effector memory CD45RA+ cells excluded. The specimen was naive CD8+ T cells from PBMCs. The receptors come from a man aged 18 to 30 in good health. Some clones in this sample may be carry-over from other donors' samples.

The chain carries TRBV27 and TRBJ2-6; TRBD1 aligns across 9 bases. The CDR3 extends over 17 amino acids. V lost 4 bases to trimming and J lost 3 bases; unmatched junction nucleotides: 7. In germline, CDR1 is MNHEY, CDR2 SMNVEV (reference sequence). The CDR3 loop is CASSSKQGARGANVLTF. CDR3 nucleotide sequence: TGTGCCAGCAGTTCAAAACAGGGGGCGCGTGGGGCCAACGTCCTGACTTTC.

This clone was seen a handful of times. The chain employs TRBV6-5 and TRBJ1-2; D might be TRBD1 (5 bases). The CDR3 runs 16 residues. V lost 0 bases and J lost 3, with 14 bases in between. Looked up from germline, CDR1 is MNHEY and CDR2 is SVGAGI. The CDR3, as DNA: TGTGCCAGCAGTTACTCAGCAACAGGAGATGACTATGGCTACACCTTC. Amino acid sequence: CASSYSATGDDYGYTF.

The V gene is TRBV5-4, the J gene TRBJ2-7; 11 positions agree with TRBD2. J was trimmed by 2 bases and V by 3 bases; bases with no gene match: 4. Germline-derived CDR1 and CDR2 are SGHNT and YYREEE (reference sequence). This CDR3 region has 15 residues. Here the CDR3 reads CASSSTSGITYEQYF. CDR3 nucleotide sequence: TGTGCCAGCAGCTCGACTAGCGGGATAACCTACGAGCAGTACTTC. Looking up the rest from reference TRBV5-4 and TRBJ2-7 gives the full variable domain: ETGVTQSPTHLIKTRGQQVTLRCSSQSGHNTVSWYQQALGQGPQFIFQYYREEENGRGNFPPRFSGLQFPNYSSELNVNALELDDSALYLCASSSTSGITYEQYFGPGTRLTVT.

J is TRBJ2-2 and V is TRBV29-1, with 10 bases aligning to TRBD1. The CDR3 loop spans 19 amino acids. Germline V lookup: CDR1 SQVTM, CDR2 ANQGSEA. J gave up 0 bases and V 2 bases, and 12 bases lay outside the gene matches. The CDR3 here is CSVEIGHPGQGTNTGELFF. DNA of the CDR3: TGCAGCGTTGAAATAGGGCATCCGGGACAGGGGACGAACACCGGGGAGCTGTTTTTT.

The chain links TRBV5-1 to TRBJ2-7, with TRBD1 matching 8 bases. Germline CDR1 is SGHRS and CDR2 is YFSETQ. The CDR3 is 15 residues long. V shed 5 bases and J 3 bases; nucleotides not matched to a gene: 10. The CDR3 reads CASRERTGWIYEQYF. The CDR3 nucleotides read TGCGCCAGCAGGGAAAGGACAGGGTGGATCTACGAGCAGTACTTC.

Remarks on this clone: The junction departs from germline at one end; a sequencing error may be responsible. This chain uses TRBV5-4 with TRBJ2-7, with TRBD2 matching 13 bases. The CDR3 sequence is 15 residues long. Looked up from germline, CDR1 is SGHNT and CDR2 is YYREEE (reference sequence). CDR3 sequence reads: CASSELAGGRYEQCF. The CDR3 DNA follows: TGTGCCAGCTCGGAACTAGCGGGAGGGCGGTACGAGCAGTGCTTC.

The rearrangement joins TRBV28 to TRBJ2-1, with 7 bases aligning to TRBD1. Trimming cost V 5 bases and J 1 base; bases outside gene matches: 8. The CDR3 totals 16 residues. From germline, CDR1 is MDHEN and CDR2 SYDVKM. CDR3 DNA: TGTGCCAGCAGTCCTCGTCCGGGACAGTCCTACAATGAGCAGTTCTTC. It encodes CASSPRPGQSYNEQFF.

Note on this clone: One junction end does not reproduce the germline sequence, and a read error may be involved. This rearrangement joins TRBV7-9 to TRBJ2-7, with no clear D. Germline loops: CDR1 SEHNR, CDR2 FQNEAQ (reference sequence). The length of the CDR3 is 15 residues. In DNA form, the CDR3 reads TGTGTCAGCAGCTTAGTTGCGTTGGTCGGCTACGAGCAGTACTTC. Encoded protein: CVSSLVALVGYEQYF. Drawing the rest from reference TRBV7-9 and TRBJ2-7, the complete variable domain is DTGVSQNPRHKITKRGQNVTFRCDPISEHNRLYWYRQTLGQGPEFLTYFQNEAQLEKSRLLSDRFSAERPKGSFSTLEIQRTEQGDSAMYLCVSSLVALVGYEQYFGPGTRLTVT.

The rearrangement uses TRBV9 and TRBJ1-3; D gene unclear. Germline CDR1 is SGDLS and CDR2 is YYNGEE. Trimming took off 0 bases at V and 2 bases at J, with 6 bases between the two ends. The CDR3 is made up of 14 amino acids. The CDR3 DNA is TGTGCCAGCAGCGTAGGGATCACTGGAAACACCATATATTTT. The encoded protein is CASSVGITGNTIYF.

The chain uses TRBV19 and TRBJ1-1; D remains ambiguous. CDR1 LNHDA and CDR2 SQIVND come from the germline V gene (reference sequence). V was clipped by 1 base and J by 2 bases, with 11 bases between them. The CDR3 totals 15 residues. CDR3 DNA: TGTGCCAGTAGTATAGGAGCAGGCTCAAACACTGAAGCTTTCTTT. Its protein is CASSIGAGSNTEAFF.

The chain carries TRBV11-2 and TRBJ1-1; 7 bases agree with TRBD1. Germline CDR1 SGHAT, CDR2 FQNNGV. The junction had 10 bases not matched to a gene; V was cut back by 4 bases and J by 8 bases. CDR3 size: 14 residues. CDR3 loop: CASSSWTGGREAFF. Written as DNA, the CDR3 is TGTGCCAGCAGCTCCTGGACAGGCGGTAGGGAAGCTTTCTTT.

The chain combines TRBV23-1 with TRBJ2-4; D is ambiguous. TRBV23-1 is filed as an ORF, its function uncertain. The CDR3 is 18 residues long. V gave up 3 bases and J gave up 0 bases, with 18 bases separating them. CDR3 in amino acids: CASSHPTLPAPAKNIQYF. The CDR3, as DNA: TGCGCCAGCAGTCACCCTACTCTCCCGGCCCCAGCCAAAAACATTCAGTACTTC.

This chain connects TRBV10-3 to TRBJ2-7; a weak D match, TRBD1 (5 bases). Germline CDR1 is ENHRY and CDR2 is SYGVKD. V lost 2 bases and J lost 6, with 14 bases in between. The CDR3 extends over 14 amino acids. The CDR3 protein is CAISELAGLVEQYF. The CDR3, as DNA: TGTGCCATCAGTGAGCTGGCAGGGCTGGTCGAGCAGTACTTC.

V is TRBV7-6 and J is TRBJ2-3, with TRBD1 as a possible D gene (6 bases). The CDR3 is 15 amino acids. CDR1 is SGHVS and CDR2 is FNYEAQ in the germline V gene. The V gene lost 1 base and the J gene lost 0 bases, with 8 bases spanning the gap. The CDR3 DNA reads TGTGCCAGCAGCTTAGAGGACAGTAGCACAGATACGCAGTATTTT. It yields the protein CASSLEDSSTDTQYF. Drawing the rest from reference TRBV7-6 and TRBJ2-3, the complete variable domain is GAGVSQSPRYKVTKRGQDVALRCDPISGHVSLYWYRQALGQGPEFLTYFNYEAQQDKSGLPNDRFSAERPEGSISTLTIQRTEQRDSAMYRCASSLEDSSTDTQYFGPGTRLTVL.

This rearrangement joins TRBV5-8 to TRBJ2-1, with 8 bases fitting TRBD2. The germline CDR1 and CDR2 sequences are SGHTS and YDEGEE. Trimming at V came to 4 bases and at J to 8 bases, leaving 11 bases not matched to a gene. The CDR3 totals 15 residues. The CDR3 nucleotides are TGTGCCAGCAGCCCCCTTACGGGAGGGGTTGATGAGCAGTTCTTC. It yields the protein CASSPLTGGVDEQFF.

The chain links TRBV28 to TRBJ2-1, with D unresolved. V was clipped by 4 bases and J by 8 bases, with 18 bases between them. The CDR3 contains 15 residues. Germline V CDR1 and CDR2: MDHEN, SYDVKM. DNA for the CDR3: TGTGCCAGCAGTTCGGACCCCGCCGGGTCCGATGAGCAGTTCTTC. It specifies CASSSDPAGSDEQFF.

The chain links TRBV5-1 to TRBJ1-1, with 10 bases that match TRBD1. The CDR3 has 18 residues. Unmatched junction bases numbered 13, after V lost 4 bases and J lost 1 base. Germline V gene data show CDR1 as SGHRS and CDR2 as YFSETQ. CDR3 amino acids: CASSPGWGQGSGNTEAFF. CDR3 coding DNA: TGCGCCAGCAGCCCGGGGTGGGGACAGGGGAGTGGGAACACTGAAGCTTTCTTT.

CDR3 protein: CASTPRADDAVDVGNTIYF. CDR3 nucleotides: TGTGCCAGCACCCCTCGCGCCGACGATGCGGTAGATGTGGGAAACACCATATATTTT. V is TRBV7-8 and J is TRBJ1-3; D uncertain. Deletions cut 7 bases from V and 4 bases from J, with 29 bases between. Germline assignment: CDR1 SGHVS and CDR2 FQNEAQ. The CDR3 totals 19 residues.